Following are 32 T cell receptor beta chains from one sample sequenced in a study of Graves' ophthalmopathy and Graves' hyperthyroidism listed by TCRdb under 2018. Instrument on record: Illumina HiSeq 2000. For repertoire sequencing, the TCR beta CDR3 regions were amplified from RNA transcripts. HTBI primers and the Qiagen OneStep RT-PCR kit were used in a first-round RT-PCR, which was followed by a second-round multiplex PCR, size selection and purification. TCRdb trimmed the raw reads at Q25, called clones with MiXCR and kept productive beta chains. Every CDR3 protein is listed once, alongside the most common genes and DNA of its rows. The sample includes under 800,000 distinct CDR3 sequences, with about a fifth observed a single time. The ten largest clones capture around 6.5% of the sample. Sequenced material: peripheral blood. The receptors stem from a woman in her late teens or twenties with stable Graves' hyperthyroidism. Some clones in this sample may be carry-over from other donors' samples. Donor details come from another sample of the same person, matched by shared clones.

This clonotype occurred many times. The genes are TRBV27 and TRBJ2-5; D is ambiguous. CDR1 and CDR2 from the germline V gene are MNHEY and SMNVEV (reference sequence). This CDR3 has 16 residues. V lost 4 bases and J 0 bases, leaving 15 bases between the germline ends. The CDR3 here is CASSSDRHPYQETQYF. The CDR3 DNA sequence: TGTGCCAGCAGTTCGGACCGACATCCGTACCAAGAGACCCAGTACTTC.

This clonotype was counted at least ten times. The CDR3 reads CASSYFRGPEQYF. The CDR3 nucleotides are TGTGCCAGCAGTTACTTCAGGGGGCCCGAGCAGTACTTC. The chain employs TRBV6-5 and TRBJ2-7; 8 positions agree with TRBD1. V lost 1 base and J lost 6; bases outside the gene matches: 2. The CDR3 length is 13 residues. Germline V gene sequence: CDR1 MNHEY, CDR2 SVGAGI.

In its sample, this clonotype was seen many times. This chain connects TRBV10-1 to TRBJ2-7; TRBD1 matches 11 bases. Germline V gene sequence: CDR1 WNHNN, CDR2 SYGVQD (reference sequence). Trimming cost V 3 bases and J 6 bases; bases outside gene matches: 7. The CDR3 sequence is 15 residues long. The CDR3 bases are TGCGCCAGCAGTGATGGCGGGACAGGGGGGCGCGAGCAGTACTTC. Amino acids: CASSDGGTGGREQYF.

This clonotype was detected many times. The chain couples TRBV12-3 or TRBV12-4 to TRBJ2-7, with D tentatively TRBD2 (6 bases). V lost 3 bases to trimming and J lost 5 bases, with 11 bases between them. This CDR3 spans 13 amino acids. The CDR3 loop is CASSLEGWDEQYF. CDR3 nucleotides: TGTGCCAGCAGTTTGGAGGGTTGGGACGAGCAGTACTTC.

The genes are TRBV6-1 and TRBJ2-7, with no clear D. Germline loops: CDR1 MNHNS, CDR2 SASEGT. The CDR3 is made up of 14 amino acids. Trimming took 4 bases from V and 1 from J, leaving 11 bases between them. This chain's CDR3 is CASSVRLRSYEQYF. The CDR3, as DNA: TGTGCCAGCAGTGTCAGATTGAGGTCCTACGAGCAGTACTTC.

This clonotype was counted at least ten times. The gene calls are TRBV11-2 and TRBJ1-3; D is ambiguous. V was clipped by 8 bases and J by 0 bases, with 11 bases between them. Germline CDR1 SGHAT, CDR2 FQNNGV. The CDR3 loop spans 14 amino acids. The DNA for the CDR3 is TGTGCCAGCCAAGACTTGAACTCTGGAAACACCATATATTTT. Protein: CASQDLNSGNTIYF.

This clonotype occurred many times. In DNA form, the CDR3 reads TGCGCCAGCAGCTCCCCGTCTTCAGAGACCCAGTACTTC. Translating gives CASSSPSSETQYF. The chain has TRBV5-1 and TRBJ2-5; D remains ambiguous. Germline V gene lookup returns CDR1 SGHRS and CDR2 YFSETQ. V was shortened by 3 bases and J by 4 bases, with 10 bases between the two germline ends. This CDR3 comprises 13 residues.

This clonotype came up a few times. The rearrangement links TRBV7-3 to TRBJ2-2; 8 bases are shared with TRBD2. Looked up from germline, CDR1 is SGHTA and CDR2 is FQGTGA. The CDR3 has 17 amino acids. After removal of 5 bases from V and 0 bases from J, the junction contained 8 bases not matched to a gene. This CDR3 is CASSPVAGLANTGELFF. The CDR3 DNA sequence: TGTGCCAGCAGCCCCGTAGCGGGACTCGCGAACACCGGGGAGCTGTTTTTT. The variable domain in full, with the rest retrieved from reference TRBV7-3 and TRBJ2-2, is GAGVSQTPSNKVTEKGKYVELRCDPISGHTALYWYRQSLGQGPEFLIYFQGTGAADDSGLPNDRFFAVRPEGSVSTLKIQRTERGDSAVYLCASSPVAGLANTGELFFGEGSRLTVL.

This clonotype was detected many times. The J gene is TRBJ2-7, the V gene TRBV6-5, with TRBD2 as a possible D gene (7 bases). CDR3 length: 16 amino acids. V was pared by 4 bases and J by 0 bases, with 16 bases between. Per germline, CDR1 MNHEY and CDR2 SVGAGI. The CDR3 DNA reads TGTGCCAGCAGTTGCGGGGGACAAACTAGCTCCTACGAGCAGTACTTC. Residues: CASSCGGQTSSYEQYF.

This clonotype was detected only once. The chain links TRBV5-1 to TRBJ1-1; perhaps TRBD1 as D (5 bases). V lost 0 bases to trimming and J lost 1 base, with 10 bases between them. CDR1 and CDR2 (germline): SGHRS, YFSETQ. This CDR3 is built from 15 residues. The CDR3 sequence: CASSLAATENTEAFF. The CDR3 nucleotides are TGCGCCAGCAGCTTGGCGGCGACAGAGAACACTGAAGCTTTCTTT.

The sample holds many counts of this clonotype. The gene calls are TRBV27 and TRBJ2-7; 9 bases align to TRBD1. Germline V gene data show CDR1 as MNHEY and CDR2 as SMNVEV (reference sequence). V shed 7 bases and J 6 bases; nucleotides not matched to a gene: 7. CDR3 length equals 13 residues. For the CDR3, the DNA is TGTGCCAGCAAGCGGACAGGGGTTGTCGAGCAGTACTTC. Its protein product is CASKRTGVVEQYF.

This clonotype was found many times. This chain connects TRBV15 to TRBJ1-5; 7 nucleotides line up with TRBD1. The germline gives CDR1 LNHNV, CDR2 YYDKDF (reference sequence). The CDR3 extends over 16 amino acids. The J segment lost 4 bases and the V segment lost 11 bases, leaving 17 bases of the junction unmatched. CDR3 coding DNA: TGTGCCTCGCAGATACTGACAGGGTTGGGTAATCAGCCCCAGCATTTT. It codes for CASQILTGLGNQPQHF.

The table lists this clonotype with many counts. The chain recombines TRBV6-1 with TRBJ2-7, with D maybe TRBD1 (5 bases). The CDR3 sequence is 14 residues long. Germline V gene data show CDR1 as MNHNS and CDR2 as SASEGT. The germline V and J ends were trimmed by 10 bases and 6 bases, with 22 bases remaining between them. CDR3 region: CANPPGQGTFEQYF. The CDR3, as DNA: TGTGCCAACCCCCCCGGGCAGGGAACTTTCGAGCAGTACTTC.

This clonotype has ten or more counts. The chain combines TRBV12-3 or TRBV12-4 with TRBJ2-5; D gene uncertain. The V end was cut by 4 bases, the J end by 1 base, with 10 bases between. This CDR3 comprises 14 residues. The CDR3 reads CASSSPALQETQYF. DNA of the CDR3: TGTGCCAGCAGTTCGCCGGCCCTCCAAGAGACCCAGTACTTC.

The genes are TRBV7-6 and TRBJ2-5; TRBD2 aligns across 13 bases. The CDR3 contains 16 residues. V dropped 5 bases and J dropped 5; count of bases not matched to a gene: 8. CDR1 SGHVS and CDR2 FNYEAQ come from the germline V gene. The CDR3 region is CASSPRTGLAGETQYF. In DNA, the CDR3 is TGTGCCAGCAGCCCACGAACGGGACTAGCGGGGGAGACCCAGTACTTC.

The chain has TRBV28 and TRBJ1-5; the match to TRBD1 covers 9 bases. Germline-derived CDR1 and CDR2 are MDHEN and SYDVKM. The CDR3 is 16 amino acids. V lost 7 bases, J lost 3 bases, and 10 bases stayed unmatched. As DNA, the CDR3 is TGTGCCAGCAACTTACAGGGGGCGTATTTCAATCAGCCCCAGCATTTT. It is translated as CASNLQGAYFNQPQHF.

The chain has TRBV30 and TRBJ1-2, with 10 bases matching TRBD1. Germline V lookup: CDR1 GTSNPN, CDR2 SVGIG (reference sequence). V was clipped by 5 bases and J by 4 bases; unmatched bases: 16. The CDR3 has 17 residues. The CDR3 is CAWATGDRGPRSYGYTF. For the CDR3, the DNA is TGTGCCTGGGCTACCGGGGACAGGGGACCCAGGAGCTATGGCTACACCTTC.

In its sample, this clonotype was seen many times. The genes are TRBV19 and TRBJ1-5; no clear D gene. V dropped 1 base and J dropped 6 bases, with 7 bases sitting between them. The CDR3 loop spans 13 amino acids. The germline CDR1 and CDR2 sequences are LNHDA and SQIVND (reference sequence). CDR3 DNA sequence: TGTGCCAGTAGTATAGGCAATGTTCAGCCCCAGCATTTT. Its translation: CASSIGNVQPQHF.

This clonotype was seen a few times. V usage is TRBV7-8 and J usage is TRBJ2-7; 8 bases agree with TRBD1. V dropped 5 bases and J dropped 6; count of bases not matched to a gene: 12. The CDR3 extends over 15 amino acids. From germline, CDR1 is SGHVS and CDR2 FQNEAQ. CDR3: CASSPYGTGESEQYF. CDR3 nucleotides: TGTGCCAGCAGCCCGTACGGGACAGGCGAGTCCGAGCAGTACTTC. Looking up the rest from reference TRBV7-8 and TRBJ2-7 gives the full variable domain: GAGVSQSPRYKVAKRGQDVALRCDPISGHVSLFWYQQALGQGPEFLTYFQNEAQLDKSGLPSDRFFAERPEGSVSTLKIQRTQQEDSAVYLCASSPYGTGESEQYFGPGTRLTVT.

At least ten counts were recorded for this clonotype. CDR3 amino acids: CASRLGLAGETQYF. The CDR3 DNA follows: TGTGCCAGCAGGTTGGGGCTAGCTGGAGAGACCCAGTACTTC. The rearrangement links TRBV27 to TRBJ2-5; either TRBD1 or TRBD2 may fit D (5 bases each). The CDR3 loop spans 14 amino acids. Trimming left V 6 bases short and J 4 bases short, with 15 bases between. Per the germline V gene, CDR1 is MNHEY and CDR2 is SMNVEV (reference sequence).

This clonotype was seen many times. The chain combines TRBV9 with TRBJ1-1; D uncertain. Looked up from germline, CDR1 is SGDLS and CDR2 is YYNGEE. The CDR3 extends over 13 amino acids. With 4 bases removed from V and 0 bases from J, the gap between germline ends came to 7 bases. The CDR3 DNA follows: TGTGCCAGCAGCTTCAAGATGAACACTGAAGCTTTCTTT. Its protein is CASSFKMNTEAFF.

In this sample, this clonotype turned up many times. The chain has TRBV6-2 or TRBV6-3 and TRBJ1-5; D might be TRBD1 (5 bases). This CDR3 is 15 amino acids long. Per germline, CDR1 MNHEY and CDR2 SVGEGT. The V end was cut by 3 bases, the J end by 7 bases, with 16 bases between. The CDR3 region is CASSYPRVTDQPQHF. The CDR3 DNA sequence: TGTGCCAGCAGTTATCCCAGGGTTACGGACCAGCCCCAGCATTTT.

This clonotype was counted ten times or more. The chain is built from TRBV4-2 and TRBJ2-7; possible D gene TRBD2, 7 bases. V lost 0 bases and J 2 bases, leaving 17 bases between the germline ends. Germline V CDR1 and CDR2: LGHNA, YNFKEQ. This CDR3 spans 17 amino acids. The chain's CDR3 is CASSQDRGAHRTYEQYF. As DNA, the CDR3 is TGTGCCAGCAGCCAAGATCGGGGGGCCCACCGTACCTACGAGCAGTACTTC.

This clonotype occurred many times. A clone one base away is much larger, so this may be a read error. The chain has TRBV12-3 or TRBV12-4 and TRBJ2-5, with 9 bases identical to TRBD2. The CDR3 totals 15 residues. This CDR3 is CASSSSGLAQETKYF. The DNA for the CDR3 is TGTGCCAGCAGTTCGTCGGGACTAGCCCAAGAGACCAAGTACTTC.

On this clonotype itself: A much larger clone lies a single base off, so this may be a read error. Since no conserved phenylalanine or tryptophan closes the CDR3, a read error is the likely cause. The chain is built from TRBV20-1 and TRBJ1-1; D remains unclear. The CDR3 has 14 amino acids. Trimming removed 0 bases from V and 2 bases from J, with 10 bases in between. CDR1 is DFQATT and CDR2 is SNEGSKA in the germline V gene (reference sequence). The chain's CDR3 is CSARDQSLNTEAFY. DNA for the CDR3: TGCAGTGCTAGAGATCAATCCCTAAACACTGAAGCTTTCTAT.

This clonotype was observed a few times. Its ends do not fully match the called genes, so a read error is possible. The V call is TRBV19, the J call TRBJ2-2; 9 positions match TRBD2. Germline V CDR1 and CDR2: LNHDA, SQIVND (reference sequence). The CDR3 is 14 amino acids. The CDR3, as DNA: TGCTCTAGCGGGACCCTGGACCCCACCGGGGAGCTGTTTTTT. It codes for CSSGTLDPTGELFF.

The rearrangement joins TRBV11-2 to TRBJ1-2; possible D gene TRBD1, 6 bases. The V gene lost 5 bases and the J gene lost 2 bases, with 15 bases spanning the gap. The CDR3 sequence is 15 residues long. From germline, CDR1 is SGHAT and CDR2 FQNNGV. CDR3 bases: TGTGCCAGCAGCAGAGATCTGGGGGCAAACTATGGCTACACCTTC. It translates to CASSRDLGANYGYTF.

This clonotype was counted only a few times. The rearrangement joins TRBV12-3 or TRBV12-4 to TRBJ2-5; maybe TRBD2 (5 bases). Trimming removed 7 bases from V and 4 bases from J, with 25 bases in between. This CDR3 is 17 amino acids long. CDR3 protein: CASTPPGGLAFRETQYF. The CDR3 DNA reads as TGTGCCAGCACCCCCCCAGGAGGTCTAGCCTTTCGAGAGACCCAGTACTTC.

This clonotype was detected ten times or more. The chain recombines TRBV2 with TRBJ2-7; 10 positions match TRBD2. Germline CDR1 reads SNHLY; CDR2 reads FYNNEI. V dropped 5 bases and J dropped 4; count of bases not matched to a gene: 14. This CDR3 spans 17 amino acids. The CDR3, as DNA: TGTGCCAGCAGTCAGACTAGCGGGTCTAAAGGAGGTTACGAGCAGTACTTC. This translates into CASSQTSGSKGGYEQYF.

The chain carries TRBV28 and TRBJ1-2; TRBD1 matches at 7 bases. Germline V gene sequence: CDR1 MDHEN, CDR2 SYDVKM. J gave up 3 bases and V 1 base, and 8 bases lay outside the gene matches. CDR3 length: 16 residues. The CDR3 is CASSLSGTGDYYGYTF. CDR3 sequence (DNA): TGTGCCAGCAGTTTATCTGGCACAGGGGACTACTATGGCTACACCTTC.

This clonotype was observed once. It may be a read error: a sequence one base away is much more abundant. This rearrangement joins TRBV6-2 or TRBV6-3 to TRBJ1-1; D is uncertain. CDR3 size: 14 residues. Germline V gene lookup returns CDR1 MNHEY and CDR2 SVGEGT. In DNA form, the CDR3 reads TGTGCCAGCAGTCATCCCAGGAGTAACACTGAATCTTTCTTT. Its protein product is CASSHPRSNTESFF.

The chain has TRBV5-1 and TRBJ1-2; D call uncertain. Germline CDR1 reads SGHRS; CDR2 reads YFSETQ. This CDR3 is built from 14 residues. The germline V and J ends were trimmed by 2 bases and 0 bases, with 8 bases remaining between them. The CDR3 DNA reads as TGCGCCAGCAGCTTTGGCAGTACTAACTATGGCTACACCTTC. Translation gives CASSFGSTNYGYTF.